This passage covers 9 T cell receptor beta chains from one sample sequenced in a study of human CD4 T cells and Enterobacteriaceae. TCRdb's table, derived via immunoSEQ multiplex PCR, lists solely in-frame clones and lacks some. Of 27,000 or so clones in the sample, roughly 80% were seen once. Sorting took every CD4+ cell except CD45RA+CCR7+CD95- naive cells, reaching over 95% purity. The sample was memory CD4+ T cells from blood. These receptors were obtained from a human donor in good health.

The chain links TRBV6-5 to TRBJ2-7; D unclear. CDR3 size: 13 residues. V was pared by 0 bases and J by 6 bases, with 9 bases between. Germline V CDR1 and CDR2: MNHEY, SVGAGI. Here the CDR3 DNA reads TGTGCCAGCAGTTACTCGAGTTTCAGCGAGCAGTACTTC. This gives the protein CASSYSSFSEQYF.

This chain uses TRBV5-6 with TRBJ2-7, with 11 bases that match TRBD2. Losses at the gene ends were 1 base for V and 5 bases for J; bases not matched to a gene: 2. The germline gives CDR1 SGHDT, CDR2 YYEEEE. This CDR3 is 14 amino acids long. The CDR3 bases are TGTGCCAGCAGCTTGTTGACTAGCGGGAACGAGCAGTACTTC. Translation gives CASSLLTSGNEQYF.

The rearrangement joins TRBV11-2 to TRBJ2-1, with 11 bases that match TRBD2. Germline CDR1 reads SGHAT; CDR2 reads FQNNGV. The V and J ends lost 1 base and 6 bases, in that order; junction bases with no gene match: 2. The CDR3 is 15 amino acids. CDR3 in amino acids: CASSLALAGANEQFF. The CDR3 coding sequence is TGTGCCAGCAGCTTAGCACTAGCGGGGGCCAATGAGCAGTTCTTC.

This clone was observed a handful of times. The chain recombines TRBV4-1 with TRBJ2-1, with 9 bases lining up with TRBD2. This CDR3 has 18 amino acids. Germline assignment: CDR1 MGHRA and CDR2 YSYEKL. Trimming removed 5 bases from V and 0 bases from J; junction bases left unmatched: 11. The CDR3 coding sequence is TGCGCCAGCAGCAAACAACGGCAGCGGGGGGTCTCCTACAATGAGCAGTTCTTC. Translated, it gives CASSKQRQRGVSYNEQFF.

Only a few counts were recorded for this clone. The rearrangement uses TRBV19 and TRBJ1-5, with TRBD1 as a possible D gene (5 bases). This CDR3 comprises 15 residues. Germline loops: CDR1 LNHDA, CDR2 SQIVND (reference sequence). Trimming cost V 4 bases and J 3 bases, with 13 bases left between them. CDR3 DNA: TGTGCCAGTAGTAACACAGGAGTAGTCAATCAGCCCCAGCATTTT. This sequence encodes CASSNTGVVNQPQHF.

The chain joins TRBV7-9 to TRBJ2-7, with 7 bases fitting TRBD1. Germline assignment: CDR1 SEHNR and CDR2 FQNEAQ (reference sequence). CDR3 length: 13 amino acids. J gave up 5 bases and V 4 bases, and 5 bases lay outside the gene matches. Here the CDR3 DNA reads TGTGCCAGCAGCTCACAGGGGTACAACGAGCAGTACTTC. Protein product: CASSSQGYNEQYF.

The CDR3 loop reads CASSFGLTPLHF. The CDR3 nucleotides read TGTGCCAGCAGCTTTGGACTGACACCCCTCCACTTT. The chain has TRBV7-9 and TRBJ1-6; D not resolved. The CDR3 has 12 residues. CDR1 is SEHNR, CDR2 FQNEAQ, per germline (reference sequence). V was clipped by 3 bases and J by 11 bases, with 8 bases between them.

The CDR3 sequence is CASRREHEQYF. The CDR3, as DNA: TGTGCCAGCCGCAGGGAACACGAGCAGTACTTC. The rearrangement joins TRBV6-6 to TRBJ2-7, with D possibly TRBD1 on 5 matching bases. Germline V lookup: CDR1 MNHNY, CDR2 SVGAGI (reference sequence). The V end lost 8 bases, the J end lost 5 bases, and 10 bases lay between the germline ends. The CDR3 runs 11 residues.

This chain's CDR3 is CASSLMSSNQPQHF. The CDR3 DNA is TGTGCCAGCAGCTTAATGAGTAGCAATCAGCCCCAGCATTTT. The V gene is TRBV7-6, the J gene TRBJ1-5, with D hard to call. The CDR3 spans 14 residues. The germline V gene has CDR1 SGHVS and CDR2 FNYEAQ. Trimming removed 2 bases at V and 0 bases at J, with 5 bases between.